This T cell receptor beta chain was profiled in a study of T cell repertoires in cytomegalovirus infection. TCRdb re-analysed the reads in MiXCR, keeping a single row per CDR3 protein. The table lists 400,000 to 600,000 distinct CDR3 sequences, approximately 42% of them singletons. The ends were cut back, 5 bases at V and 5 bases at J, with 21 bases in the middle. CDR3 length: 16 residues. Germline CDR1 and CDR2: SGHVS and FQNEAQ. In its sample, this clonotype was seen many times. Its antigen is unidentified. The rearrangement links TRBV7-8 to TRBJ1-1, with D possibly TRBD1 on 5 matching bases. This specimen consisted of cultured PBMCs, obtained from culture after CMV antigen stimulation. The receptor was derived from a human donor in good health (CMV status not recorded). Some clones in this sample may be carry-over from other donors' samples. The CDR3 DNA sequence: TGTGCCAGCAGCGCCAAAGTTATTGGGTGGGGGACTGAAGCTTTCTTT. Residues: CASSAKVIGWGTEAFF.